The 32 T cell receptor beta chains listed next were all sequenced from one sample in a study of blood T cell repertoires in COVID-19. Produced via immunoSEQ multiplex PCR; TCRdb's table is partial and in-frame only. In the table there are fewer than 450,000 clones, over 75% of which are singletons. The sample comprised PBMCs or T cells enriched from blood (not recorded which). Receptors originate from a middle-aged woman with acute COVID-19.

The V and J genes are TRBV24-1 and TRBJ2-1; possibly TRBD2 for D (5 bases). V was trimmed by 2 bases and J by 1 base, leaving 11 bases between them. Per the germline V gene, CDR1 is KGHDR and CDR2 is SFDVKD. The CDR3 extends over 16 amino acids. The CDR3 bases are TGTGCCACCAGTGATTCCGCTACTAGGTCCTACAATGAGCAGTTCTTC. This sequence encodes CATSDSATRSYNEQFF.

This clone occurred a few times. The rearrangement links TRBV15 to TRBJ2-1, with a possible D match to TRBD2 (6 bases). The CDR3 is 14 amino acids. Germline CDR1 and CDR2: LNHNV and YYDKDF (reference sequence). Trimming left V 2 bases short and J 7 bases short, with 12 bases between. For the CDR3, the DNA is TGTGCCACCAGCAGACCCCCACGGGGGAATGAGCAGTTCTTC. Its protein product is CATSRPPRGNEQFF.

With respect to this clone: The same CDR3 is also encoded by other DNA sequences in this sample. This chain joins TRBV6-5 and TRBJ1-2, with 8 bases matching TRBD1. CDR1 is MNHEY, CDR2 SVGAGI, per germline. V lost 2 bases to trimming and J lost 8 bases; unmatched junction nucleotides: 7. CDR3 size: 14 residues. CDR3 sequence (DNA): TGTGCCAGCAGTTACGACGGACAGGGCAGGGGCTACACCTTC. Its protein product is CASSYDGQGRGYTF.

The gene calls are TRBV29-1 and TRBJ2-1; D may be TRBD2 (6 bases). The V end was cut by 4 bases, the J end by 7 bases, with 17 bases between. The CDR3 totals 14 residues. Per germline, CDR1 SQVTM and CDR2 ANQGSEA. The CDR3 loop reads CSVALSLAVNEQFF. Here the CDR3 DNA reads TGCAGCGTTGCGTTGAGTTTAGCGGTTAATGAGCAGTTCTTC.

The chain is built from TRBV5-4 and TRBJ1-3, with TRBD1 as a possible D gene (5 bases). CDR1 and CDR2 from the germline V gene are SGHNT and YYREEE (reference sequence). The CDR3 extends over 15 amino acids. Trimming removed 0 bases from V and 4 bases from J, with 11 bases in between. In DNA form, the CDR3 reads TGTGCCAGCAGCTTGGTTTCGGGGGAAGGAAACACCATATATTTT. Its translation: CASSLVSGEGNTIYF.

The chain couples TRBV7-2 to TRBJ2-3; 7 bases are shared with TRBD1. Germline loops: CDR1 SGHTA, CDR2 FQGNSA. Trimming cost V 1 base and J 2 bases; bases outside gene matches: 6. The CDR3 runs to 16 residues. CDR3 nucleotide sequence: TGTGCCAGCAGCTTAGGAGTCGACAGGGCCACAGATACGCAGTATTTT. Translating it yields CASSLGVDRATDTQYF.

This chain links TRBV5-8 with TRBJ2-1, with TRBD2 identical over 11 bases. CDR1 and CDR2 from the germline V gene are SGHTS and YDEGEE. Unmatched junction bases numbered 3, after V lost 1 base and J lost 3 bases. This CDR3 contains 16 residues. The CDR3 reads CASSLFGTSGYNEQFF. For the CDR3, the DNA is TGTGCCAGCAGCTTGTTCGGGACTAGCGGCTACAATGAGCAGTTCTTC.

The chain joins TRBV5-1 to TRBJ1-4; possible D gene TRBD1, 6 bases. This CDR3 spans 14 amino acids. The ends were cut back, 6 bases at V and 3 bases at J, with 12 bases in the middle. Per germline, CDR1 SGHRS and CDR2 YFSETQ. The CDR3 DNA sequence: TGCGCCAGCACCACAGGGACGGCTAATGAAAAACTGTTTTTT. Protein product: CASTTGTANEKLFF.

This clone was counted only a few times. V usage is TRBV19 and J usage is TRBJ1-5; 8 bases fit TRBD1. After removal of 5 bases from V and 4 bases from J, the junction contained 7 bases not matched to a gene. CDR1 is LNHDA and CDR2 is SQIVND in the germline V gene (reference sequence). The length of the CDR3 is 15 residues. CDR3 amino acids: CASSVTGTGNQPQHF. For the CDR3, the DNA is TGTGCCAGTAGTGTAACCGGGACAGGAAATCAGCCCCAGCATTTT.

On this clone itself: Other DNA sequences in the same sample also yield this CDR3. The chain carries TRBV24-1 and TRBJ2-7, with 10 bases lining up with TRBD1. The CDR3 runs 15 residues. V shed 4 bases and J 3 bases; nucleotides not matched to a gene: 5. The germline CDR1 and CDR2 sequences are KGHDR and SFDVKD. In DNA, the CDR3 is TGTGCCACCAGTGACCCCGGGACAGGGGACTACGAGCAGTACTTC. Its translation: CATSDPGTGDYEQYF.

This rearrangement joins TRBV2 to TRBJ1-2; D remains unclear. In germline, CDR1 is SNHLY, CDR2 FYNNEI. V lost 2 bases, J lost 4 bases, and 11 bases lay in between. The CDR3 has 14 residues. This chain's CDR3 is CASSERDQGYGYTF. Written as DNA, the CDR3 is TGTGCCAGCAGTGAACGGGATCAAGGCTATGGCTACACCTTC.

The chain joins TRBV4-2 to TRBJ2-5; 7 bases line up with TRBD2. V trimming: 0 bases; J trimming: 4 bases; junction bases outside the gene matches: 8. The CDR3 has 16 residues. Germline lookup yields CDR1 LGHNA and CDR2 YNFKEQ. The CDR3 DNA sequence: TGTGCCAGCAGCCAAGACGCGGGAGCAGGAAGAGAGACCCAGTACTTC. It codes for CASSQDAGAGRETQYF.

The chain recombines TRBV6-5 with TRBJ1-5; tentatively, D is TRBD1 (6 bases). The germline CDR1 and CDR2 sequences are MNHEY and SVGAGI. V lost 6 bases and J lost 6, with 12 bases in between. CDR3 length: 13 amino acids. As DNA, the CDR3 is TGTGCCAGCAGGGGGGGGCTCGGTCAGCCCCAGCATTTT. Translation gives CASRGGLGQPQHF.

This clone was counted only a few times. This chain uses TRBV15 with TRBJ1-2; D unclear. Trimming shortened V by 1 base and J by 2 bases, and 11 bases separated the two germline ends. CDR1 and CDR2 (germline): LNHNV, YYDKDF (reference sequence). CDR3 length: 15 amino acids. The CDR3 DNA sequence: TGTGCCACCAGCAGAGCCGCGTACCGCAACTATGGCTACACCTTC. The encoded protein is CATSRAAYRNYGYTF.

V is TRBV27 and J is TRBJ1-6; 7 nucleotides line up with TRBD1. Germline V gives CDR1 MNHEY, CDR2 SMNVEV (reference sequence). V trimming: 8 bases; J trimming: 2 bases; junction bases outside the gene matches: 9. The length of the CDR3 is 16 residues. CDR3 sequence reads: CASSDRRKAYNSPLHF. CDR3 sequence (DNA): TGTGCCAGCTCGGACAGGAGGAAAGCCTATAATTCACCCCTCCACTTT.

As concerns this clone: The identical CDR3 is also encoded by other nucleotide sequences in the sample. The chain recombines TRBV27 with TRBJ1-2; the D gene is possibly TRBD1 (6 bases). CDR3 size: 14 residues. The ends were cut back, 3 bases at V and 0 bases at J, with 8 bases in the middle. CDR1 and CDR2 (germline): MNHEY, SMNVEV (reference sequence). CDR3: CASSFSGANYGYTF. DNA of the CDR3: TGTGCCAGCAGTTTTTCAGGGGCTAACTATGGCTACACCTTC.

V gene TRBV30 combines with J gene TRBJ1-2; 10 bases line up with TRBD1. Germline trimming cut 3 bases from V and 4 bases from J; bases unmatched to any gene: 8. The CDR3 contains 15 residues. Germline V gene sequence: CDR1 GTSNPN, CDR2 SVGIG (reference sequence). The CDR3: CAWRRGQGKLYGYTF. As DNA, the CDR3 is TGTGCCTGGAGGCGGGGACAGGGGAAACTCTATGGCTACACCTTC.

This clone was detected once. The CDR3 here is CAISESGQDASPLHF. The CDR3 bases are TGTGCCATCAGTGAGTCGGGACAGGATGCTTCACCCCTCCACTTT. J is TRBJ1-6 and V is TRBV10-3; 8 bases are shared with TRBD1. V was pared by 0 bases and J by 9 bases, with 4 bases of the junction left unmatched. The V gene's germline CDR1 is ENHRY and CDR2 SYGVKD. The CDR3 is 15 amino acids.

The chain links TRBV14 to TRBJ2-5, with D uncertain. The CDR3 runs 12 residues. Deletions cut 1 base from V and 4 bases from J, with 4 bases between. The V gene's germline CDR1 is SGHDN and CDR2 FVKESK. The chain's CDR3 is CASSQVRETQYF. CDR3 bases: TGTGCCAGCAGCCAAGTGCGAGAGACCCAGTACTTC.

The chain links TRBV5-5 to TRBJ1-2; 10 positions agree with TRBD1. The V and J ends lost 4 bases and 8 bases, in that order; junction bases with no gene match: 11. CDR1 is SGHKS, CDR2 YYEKEE, per germline (reference sequence). CDR3 length: 15 amino acids. The CDR3 region has the DNA TGTGCCAGCAGCCGACCGGGACAGGGGTTCGGAGGCTACACCTTC. It specifies CASSRPGQGFGGYTF.

This chain connects TRBV25-1 to TRBJ2-7, with a possible D match to TRBD1 (6 bases). Trimming left V 6 bases short and J 6 bases short, with 15 bases between. Germline V CDR1 and CDR2: MGHDK, SYGVNS. There are 13 residues in the CDR3. CDR3 nucleotides: TGTGCCAGCAGCCTGGGGGCGGTCGGCGAGCAGTACTTC. It encodes CASSLGAVGEQYF.

This clone was seen a handful of times. The V call is TRBV24-1, the J call TRBJ1-2; unclear D gene. Germline V gene sequence: CDR1 KGHDR, CDR2 SFDVKD. Trimming stripped 0 bases from V and 2 bases from J, with 3 bases between. CDR3 size: 13 residues. The CDR3 loop reads CATSDLTNYGYTF. DNA for the CDR3: TGTGCCACCAGTGATTTGACAAACTATGGCTACACCTTC.

The chain's CDR3 is CASSGPGQGYEQYF. For the CDR3, the DNA is TGTGCCAGCAGTGGCCCGGGACAGGGCTACGAGCAGTACTTC. J is TRBJ2-7 and V is TRBV2; 9 positions agree with TRBD1. The germline V gene encodes CDR1 SNHLY and CDR2 FYNNEI. The V segment lost 4 bases and the J segment 3 bases; nucleotides outside the gene matches: 4. The CDR3 totals 14 residues.

This clone was counted between two and nine times. The J gene is TRBJ1-6, the V gene TRBV5-4; 7 bases align to TRBD1. From germline, CDR1 is SGHNT and CDR2 YYREEE (reference sequence). CDR3 length equals 14 residues. V lost 4 bases to trimming and J lost 10 bases; unmatched junction nucleotides: 8. The DNA for the CDR3 is TGTGCCAGCAGCCGCGACAGGGCTGCCTCACCCCTCCACTTT. Translating gives CASSRDRAASPLHF.

The rearrangement joins TRBV27 to TRBJ1-4; D is possibly TRBD1 (5 bases). Trimming cost V 5 bases and J 4 bases, with 14 bases left between them. Germline-derived CDR1 and CDR2 are MNHEY and SMNVEV (reference sequence). The CDR3 consists of 15 residues. The CDR3 loop reads CASSTHPGLNEKLFF. CDR3 nucleotides: TGTGCCAGCAGTACTCACCCGGGACTTAATGAAAAACTGTTTTTT.

The chain has TRBV5-8 and TRBJ1-5; 9 nucleotides line up with TRBD1. CDR3 length: 18 residues. The ends lost 0 bases at V and 0 bases at J; junction bases unmatched: 7. Germline V CDR1 and CDR2: SGHTS, YDEGEE. Here the CDR3 reads CASSLARGQGTSNQPQHF. The CDR3 coding sequence is TGTGCCAGCAGCTTGGCACGAGGACAGGGGACTAGCAATCAGCCCCAGCATTTT.

The chain combines TRBV19 with TRBJ1-1; TRBD1 might be the D (5 bases). Deletions cut 1 base from V and 5 bases from J, with 11 bases between. The CDR3 loop spans 14 amino acids. The germline CDR1 and CDR2 sequences are LNHDA and SQIVND (reference sequence). In DNA, the CDR3 is TGTGCCAGTAGTATAGCCGTGGAGGGGACTGAAGCTTTCTTT. Translated, it gives CASSIAVEGTEAFF.

As to this clone: This specimen includes other DNA sequences encoding the same CDR3. J is TRBJ1-1 and V is TRBV5-1; TRBD1 matches 11 bases. From germline, CDR1 is SGHRS and CDR2 YFSETQ. This CDR3 spans 14 amino acids. J gave up 5 bases and V 3 bases, and 3 bases lay outside the gene matches. The CDR3 reads CASSSGTGGTEAFF. DNA of the CDR3: TGCGCCAGCAGCTCCGGGACAGGGGGGACTGAAGCTTTCTTT.

The V call is TRBV11-3, the J call TRBJ2-1; 7 nucleotides align to TRBD2. Trimming removed 5 bases from V and 3 bases from J; junction bases left unmatched: 10. The CDR3 spans 16 residues. The germline V gene encodes CDR1 SGHNT and CDR2 YENEEA. In nucleotides, the CDR3 is TGTGCCAGCAGCACGGGACTATCAGGGCTCTACAATGAGCAGTTCTTC. Translation gives CASSTGLSGLYNEQFF.

The V call is TRBV9, the J call TRBJ2-5; a weak D match, TRBD2 (5 bases). In germline, CDR1 is SGDLS, CDR2 YYNGEE. V was pared by 0 bases and J by 3 bases, with 15 bases between. The CDR3 runs to 16 residues. CDR3: CASSVAVGGREETQYF. The CDR3 DNA reads as TGTGCCAGCAGCGTAGCTGTCGGAGGACGAGAAGAGACCCAGTACTTC.

The rearrangement uses TRBV6-1 and TRBJ1-2, with a weak D call TRBD1 (5 bases). The CDR3 spans 14 residues. Per germline, CDR1 MNHNS and CDR2 SASEGT. V lost 3 bases and J 5 bases, leaving 13 bases between the germline ends. CDR3 nucleotides: TGTGCCAGCAGTGAGACAAGCAGACAGTATGGCTACACCTTC. Amino acid sequence: CASSETSRQYGYTF.

The J gene is TRBJ1-3, the V gene TRBV10-2, with a tentative D call TRBD1 (6 bases). V was cut by 5 bases and J by 4 bases, with 12 bases left in between. This CDR3 is built from 14 residues. Per the germline V gene, CDR1 is WSHSY and CDR2 is SAAADI. The CDR3 coding sequence is TGCGCCAGCAGTCCGGATGGGACAGGAAACACCATATATTTT. Translating it yields CASSPDGTGNTIYF.